This TCR beta chain was found in a study of T cell clonality in common variable immunodeficiency. All CVID subjects were on immunoglobulin replacement for at least one year. Blood came from CVID subjects not ill and not taking immunomodulatory or immunosuppressive medication. This clone occurred a few times. Its antigen is not known. Data came from immunoSEQ multiplex PCR; TCRdb stores just in-frame clones and leaves some out. In total the sample includes fewer than 35,000 clones, none of them seen once. Findings and limits, study-wide: Common variable immunodeficiency TCR beta sequences reportedly had fewer deletions and N-nucleotide insertions. Patient heterogeneity in the CVID cohort limited correlations between repertoire features and clinical complications. Compared with controls, CVID subjects had fewer shared TCRbeta clones.

The sequencing input was peripheral blood mononuclear cells. The receptor's source is a human donor with common variable immunodeficiency.

CDR3: CASNPAGLDEKLFF. Partial CDR3 DNA: TGTGCCAGCAACCCGGCGGGGCTTGATGAAAAA. V and J are TRBV7-9 and TRBJ1-4; tentatively, D is TRBD1 (5 bases). The read ends 3 residues early relative to the CDR3; the germline J gene fills the gap. The CDR3 runs to 14 residues. Germline CDR1 is SEHNR and CDR2 is FQNEAQ (reference sequence). V was shortened by 7 bases and J by 6 bases, with 15 bases between the two germline ends. The variable domain in full, completed from reference TRBV7-9 and TRBJ1-4, reads DTGVSQNPRHKITKRGQNVTFRCDPISEHNRLYWYRQTLGQGPEFLTYFQNEAQLEKSRLLSDRFSAERPKGSFSTLEIQRTEQGDSAMYLCASNPAGLDEKLFFGSGTQLSVL.